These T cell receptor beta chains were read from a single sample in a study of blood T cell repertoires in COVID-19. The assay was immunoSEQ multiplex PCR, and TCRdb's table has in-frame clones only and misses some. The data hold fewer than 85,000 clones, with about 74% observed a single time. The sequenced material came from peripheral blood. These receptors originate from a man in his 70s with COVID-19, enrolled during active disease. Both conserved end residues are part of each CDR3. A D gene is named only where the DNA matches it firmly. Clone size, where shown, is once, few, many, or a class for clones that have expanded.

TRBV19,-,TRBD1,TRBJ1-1,TGTGCCAGTAGACGGGACAGGGACACTGAAGCTTTCTTT,CASRRDRDTEAFF
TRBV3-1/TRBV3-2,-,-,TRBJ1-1,TGTGCCAGCAGCCAAGAGCGGACATTGAACACTGAAGCTTTCTTT,CASSQERTLNTEAFF
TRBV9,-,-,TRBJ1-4,TGTGCCAGCTCGCCGGGGGATTCTAATGAAAAACTGTTTTTT,CASSPGDSNEKLFF
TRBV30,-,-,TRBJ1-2,TGTGCCTGGACCAGCGGTGCAGGGGTCTATGGCTACACCTTC,CAWTSGAGVYGYTF
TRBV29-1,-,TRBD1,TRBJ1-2,TGCAGCGTAACTCCGGGACAGGATCTTACTAACTATGGCTACACCTTC,CSVTPGQDLTNYGYTF
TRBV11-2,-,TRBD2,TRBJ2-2,TGTGCCAGCAGCTCGGGACTAGCGGGAGTACTGTGGACCGGGGAGCTGTTTTTT,CASSSGLAGVLWTGELFF
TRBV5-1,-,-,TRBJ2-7,TGCGCCAGCAGCTTGGGTCTTCAGGGCGGCTACGAGCAGTACTTC,CASSLGLQGGYEQYF
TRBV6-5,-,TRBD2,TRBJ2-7,TGTGCCAGCAGTACTAGCGGGATCTACGAGCAGTACTTC,CASSTSGIYEQYF
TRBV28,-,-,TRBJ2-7,TGTGCCAGCAGTTTAGGGGAGGCTTACTCCTACGAGCAGTACTTC,CASSLGEAYSYEQYF
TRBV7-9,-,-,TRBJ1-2,TGTGCCAGCAGCTTAAGGAGGGCCGCCAGGGAAAACAGCTATGGCTACACCTTC,CASSLRRAARENSYGYTF
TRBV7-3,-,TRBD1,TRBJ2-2,TGTGCCAGCAGCTCAGGGGGTACCGGGGAGCTGTTTTTT,CASSSGGTGELFF
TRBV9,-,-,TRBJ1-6,TGTGCCAGCAGCGTAGGTGACACCCTGGGCTCACCCCTCCACTTT,CASSVGDTLGSPLHF
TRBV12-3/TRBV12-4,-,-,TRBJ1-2,TGTGCCAGCAGTAGGGAGCACAACTATGGCTACACCTTC,CASSREHNYGYTF
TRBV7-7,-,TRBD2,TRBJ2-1,TGTGCTAGCAGCTTAGAGGCGGGAGGCCGTTACAATGAGCAGTTCTTC,CASSLEAGGRYNEQFF
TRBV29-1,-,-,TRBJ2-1,TGCAGCGTTGTGCGAGAGGGAAGCTACAATGAGCAGTTCTTC,CSVVREGSYNEQFF
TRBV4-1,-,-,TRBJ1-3,TGCGCCAGCAGCCATTCAGGGGATGGAAACACCATATATTTT,CASSHSGDGNTIYF
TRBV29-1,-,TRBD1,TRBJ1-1,TGCAGCGTTGAAGTGGGGGACAGGGCCGGGACTGAAGCTTTCTTT,CSVEVGDRAGTEAFF
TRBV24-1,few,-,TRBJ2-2,TGTGCCACCAGTGTAGATCCCTTCACCGGGGAGCTGTTTTTT,CATSVDPFTGELFF
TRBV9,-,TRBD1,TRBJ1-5,TGTGCCAGCAGCTTGACAGGGGTTAAGGATCAGCCCCAGCATTTT,CASSLTGVKDQPQHF
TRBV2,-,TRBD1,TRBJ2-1,TGTGCCAGAACCGACAGGGGGCAGTGGAATGAGCAGTTCTTC,CARTDRGQWNEQFF
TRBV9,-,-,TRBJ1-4,TGTGCCAGCAGCGGCCGGGGGGCAACTAATGAAAAACTGTTTTTT,CASSGRGATNEKLFF
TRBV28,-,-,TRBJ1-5,TGTGCCAGCAGTTTATGGCAGGTAATCAATCAGCCCCAGCATTTT,CASSLWQVINQPQHF
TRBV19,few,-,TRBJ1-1,TGTGCCAGTAGTTCCCCAGGGCGGAATGAAGCTTTCTTT,CASSSPGRNEAFF
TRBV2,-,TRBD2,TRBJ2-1,TGTGCCAGCATAAGACTAGCGGGAGGTCTTAGCTCCTACAATGAGCAGTTCTTC,CASIRLAGGLSSYNEQFF
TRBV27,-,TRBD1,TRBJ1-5,TGTGCCAGCAGTTCTAAGGGGGCATTTCACCAGCCCCAGCATTTT,CASSSKGAFHQPQHF
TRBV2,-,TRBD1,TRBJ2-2,TGTGCCAGCAGTCTGGACAGGGCCGGGGAGCTGTTTTTT,CASSLDRAGELFF
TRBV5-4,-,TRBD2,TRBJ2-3,TGTGCCAGCAGCTTGGCTGAAGCGGGAGGGCCTGGGAATACGCAGTATTTT,CASSLAEAGGPGNTQYF
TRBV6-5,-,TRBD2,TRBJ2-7,TGTGCCAGCAGTTGGGGACTAGCGGGAGGGGGGGAGCAGTACTTC,CASSWGLAGGGEQYF
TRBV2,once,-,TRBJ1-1,TGTGCCAGCAGCGAAATGGGGGGGTCTGAAGCTTTCTTT,CASSEMGGSEAFF
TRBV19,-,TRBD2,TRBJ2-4,TGTGCCAGTAGTATGACTAGCGGGAGGATCGGCATTCAGTACTTC,CASSMTSGRIGIQYF
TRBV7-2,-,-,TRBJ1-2,TGTGCCAGCAGCTCGGGGGACGGCGCTAACTATGGCTACACCTTC,CASSSGDGANYGYTF
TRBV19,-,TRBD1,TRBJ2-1,TGTGCCAGTAGTATCGAAGGGACAGGGGGCCGGGGTGAGCAGTTCTTC,CASSIEGTGGRGEQFF
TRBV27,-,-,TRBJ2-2,TGTGCCAGCAGGCGGTACGCCACCGGGGAGCTGTTTTTT,CASRRYATGELFF
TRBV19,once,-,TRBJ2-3,TGTGCCAGTAGTATAAAAACAGTACCAGATACGCAGTATTTT,CASSIKTVPDTQYF
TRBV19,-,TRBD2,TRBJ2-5,TGTGCCAGTAGTACCCTCGGACTAGCGTGGGAGACCCAGTACTTC,CASSTLGLAWETQYF
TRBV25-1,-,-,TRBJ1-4,TGTGCCAGCCATGGTCCGGATGAAAAACTGTTTTTT,CASHGPDEKLFF
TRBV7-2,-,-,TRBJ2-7,TGTGCCAGCAGCTCCCACTACGAGCAGTACTTC,CASSSHYEQYF
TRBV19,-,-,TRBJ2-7,TGTGCCAGTAGTTTCGGGCAGGGATACGAGCAGTACTTC,CASSFGQGYEQYF
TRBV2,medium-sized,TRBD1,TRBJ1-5,TGTGCCAGCAGGACCGGGACAGTTAATCAGCCCCAGCATTTT,CASRTGTVNQPQHF
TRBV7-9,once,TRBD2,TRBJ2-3,TGTGCCAGCAGAACCGGGACTAGCGGGAGCCTGAGCACAGATACGCAGTATTTT,CASRTGTSGSLSTDTQYF
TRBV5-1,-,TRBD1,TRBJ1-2,TGCGCCAGCAGCCCCGGACAGGTTTTGGACTATGGCTACACCTTC,CASSPGQVLDYGYTF
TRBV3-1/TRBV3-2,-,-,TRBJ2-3,TGTGCCAGCAGGCGAAGAGGGAATCACGGGGGTGATACGCAGTATTTT,CASRRRGNHGGDTQYF
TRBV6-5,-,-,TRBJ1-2,TGTGCCAGCCGGGGGGGGTCTAGCTTAGGATATGGCTACACCTTC,CASRGGSSLGYGYTF
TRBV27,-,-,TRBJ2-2,TGTGCCAGCAGTTTAAACAGGGCAGTCACCGGGGAGCTGTTTTTT,CASSLNRAVTGELFF
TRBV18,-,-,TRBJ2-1,TGTGCCAGCTCACCGACAGCTAGCTCCTACAATGAGCAGTTCTTC,CASSPTASSYNEQFF
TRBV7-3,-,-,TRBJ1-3,TGTGCCAGCAGCCGAGACGGGGGGCCCGCTGGAAACACCATATATTTT,CASSRDGGPAGNTIYF
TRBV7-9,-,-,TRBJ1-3,TGTGCCAGCAGCTTTTCAGTTCGTGGAAACACCATATATTTT,CASSFSVRGNTIYF
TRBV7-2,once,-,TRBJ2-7,TGTGCCAGCAGCTTAGCGTTTTCGAACACCCTCTCCTACGAGCAGTACTTC,CASSLAFSNTLSYEQYF
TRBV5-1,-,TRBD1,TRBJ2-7,TGCGCCAGCAGCATACAGGGGTTGGACTACGAGCAGTACTTC,CASSIQGLDYEQYF
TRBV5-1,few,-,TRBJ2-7,TGCGCCAGCAGCTCTTCCTACGAGAGCGAGCAGTACTTC,CASSSSYESEQYF
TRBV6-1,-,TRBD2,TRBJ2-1,TGTGCCAGCAGTGAAGTCGGGGGACTAGCGGGCGGAAAGAGCTCCTACAATGAGCAGTTCTTC,CASSEVGGLAGGKSSYNEQFF
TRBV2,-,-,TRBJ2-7,TGTGCCAGCAGTGTAGAGGCGATCCATGGGTACGAGCAGTACTTC,CASSVEAIHGYEQYF
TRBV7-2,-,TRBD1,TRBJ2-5,TGTGCCAGCAGAATAGGACAGGGAGGGACCCAGTACTTC,CASRIGQGGTQYF